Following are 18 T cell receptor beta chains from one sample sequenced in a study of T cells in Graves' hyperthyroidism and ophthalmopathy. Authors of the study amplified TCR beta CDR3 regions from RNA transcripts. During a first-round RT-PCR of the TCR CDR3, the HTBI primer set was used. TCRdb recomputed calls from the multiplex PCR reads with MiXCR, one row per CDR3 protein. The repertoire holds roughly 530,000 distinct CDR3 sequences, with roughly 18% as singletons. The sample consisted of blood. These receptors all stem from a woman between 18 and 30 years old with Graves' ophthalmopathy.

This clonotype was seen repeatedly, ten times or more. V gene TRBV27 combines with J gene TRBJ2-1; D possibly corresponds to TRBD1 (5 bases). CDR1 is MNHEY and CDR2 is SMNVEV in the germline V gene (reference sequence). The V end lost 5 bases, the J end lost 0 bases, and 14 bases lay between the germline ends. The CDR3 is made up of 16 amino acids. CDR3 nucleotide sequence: TGTGCCAGCAGTCCATATGCCAGGGCCTCCTACAATGAGCAGTTCTTC. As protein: CASSPYARASYNEQFF.

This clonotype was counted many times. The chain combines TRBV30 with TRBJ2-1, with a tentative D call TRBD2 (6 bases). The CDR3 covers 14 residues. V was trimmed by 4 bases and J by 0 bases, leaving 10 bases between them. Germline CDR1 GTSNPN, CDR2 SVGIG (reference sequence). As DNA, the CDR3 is TGTGCCTGGAATCGGGACTTCTCCTACAATGAGCAGTTCTTC. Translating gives CAWNRDFSYNEQFF.

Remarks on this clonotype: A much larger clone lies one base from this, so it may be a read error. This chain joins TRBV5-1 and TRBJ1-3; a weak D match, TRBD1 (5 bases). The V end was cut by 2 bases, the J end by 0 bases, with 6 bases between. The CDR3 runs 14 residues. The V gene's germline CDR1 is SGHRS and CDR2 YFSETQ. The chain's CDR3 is CASSFDSSGNTIYF. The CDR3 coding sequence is TGCGCCAGCAGCTTTGACAGCTCTGGAAACACCATATATTTT.

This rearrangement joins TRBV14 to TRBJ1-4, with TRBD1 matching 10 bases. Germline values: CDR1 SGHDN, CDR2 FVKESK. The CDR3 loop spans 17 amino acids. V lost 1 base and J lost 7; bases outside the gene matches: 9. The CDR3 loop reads CASSQGTYDRGLEKLFF. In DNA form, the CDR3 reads TGTGCCAGCAGCCAAGGAACATATGACAGGGGGCTTGAAAAACTGTTTTTT.

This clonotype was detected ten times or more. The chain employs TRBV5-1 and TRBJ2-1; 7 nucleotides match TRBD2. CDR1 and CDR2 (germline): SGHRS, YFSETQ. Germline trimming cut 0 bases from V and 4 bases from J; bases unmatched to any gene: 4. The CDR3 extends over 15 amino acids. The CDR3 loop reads CASSLDAGEYNEQFF. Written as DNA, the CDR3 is TGCGCCAGCAGCTTGGACGCGGGAGAGTACAATGAGCAGTTCTTC.

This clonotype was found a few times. The CDR3 coding sequence is TGTGCCAGCAGGGAAAGGGGGAGGAACACTGAAGCTTTCTTT. Its translation is CASRERGRNTEAFF. The genes are TRBV2 and TRBJ1-1; D is perhaps TRBD1 (6 bases). Germline CDR1 SNHLY, CDR2 FYNNEI. V lost 6 bases and J lost 1, with 12 bases in between. The CDR3 spans 14 residues.

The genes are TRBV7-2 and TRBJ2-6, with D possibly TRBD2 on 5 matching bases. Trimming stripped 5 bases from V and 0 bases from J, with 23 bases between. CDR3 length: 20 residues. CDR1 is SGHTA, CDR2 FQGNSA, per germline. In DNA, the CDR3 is TGTGCCAGCAGCCTGGAGAAGGGAGTCCAACCTCGCTCTGGGGCCAACGTCCTGACTTTC. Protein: CASSLEKGVQPRSGANVLTF.

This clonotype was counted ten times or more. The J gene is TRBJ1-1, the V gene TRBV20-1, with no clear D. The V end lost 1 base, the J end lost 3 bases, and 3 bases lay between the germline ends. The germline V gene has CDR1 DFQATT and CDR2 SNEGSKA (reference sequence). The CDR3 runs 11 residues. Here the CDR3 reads CSARVDTEAFF. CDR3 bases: TGCAGTGCTAGAGTGGACACTGAAGCTTTCTTT.

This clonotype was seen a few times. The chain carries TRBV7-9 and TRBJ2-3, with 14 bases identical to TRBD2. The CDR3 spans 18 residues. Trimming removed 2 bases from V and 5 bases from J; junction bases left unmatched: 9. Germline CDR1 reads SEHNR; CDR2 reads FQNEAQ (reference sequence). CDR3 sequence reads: CASSLPAGTSGRKDTQYF. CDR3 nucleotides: TGTGCCAGCAGCTTACCAGCGGGGACTAGCGGGAGAAAAGATACGCAGTATTTT.

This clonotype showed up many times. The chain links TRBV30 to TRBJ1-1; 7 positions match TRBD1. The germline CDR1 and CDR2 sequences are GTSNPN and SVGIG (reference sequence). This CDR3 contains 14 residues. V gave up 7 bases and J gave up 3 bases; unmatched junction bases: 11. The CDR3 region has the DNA TGTGCCTCACTGACAGGGCCCATACACACTGAAGCTTTCTTT. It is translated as CASLTGPIHTEAFF.

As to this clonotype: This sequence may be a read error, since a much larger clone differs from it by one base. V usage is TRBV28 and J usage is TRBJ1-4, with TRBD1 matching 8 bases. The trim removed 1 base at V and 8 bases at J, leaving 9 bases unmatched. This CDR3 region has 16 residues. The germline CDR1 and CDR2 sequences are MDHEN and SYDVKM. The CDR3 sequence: CASSLSRTGMSEKLFF. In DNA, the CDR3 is TGTGCCAGCAGTTTATCAAGGACAGGGATGAGCGAAAAACTGTTTTTT.

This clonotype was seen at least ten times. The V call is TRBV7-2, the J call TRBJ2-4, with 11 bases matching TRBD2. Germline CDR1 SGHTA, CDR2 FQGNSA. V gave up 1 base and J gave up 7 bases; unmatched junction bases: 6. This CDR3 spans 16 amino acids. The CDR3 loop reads CASSLVLAGVKNIQYF. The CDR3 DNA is TGTGCCAGCAGCTTAGTACTAGCGGGAGTAAAGAACATTCAGTACTTC. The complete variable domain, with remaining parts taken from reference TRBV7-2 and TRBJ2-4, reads GAGVSQSPSNKVTEKGKDVELRCDPISGHTALYWYRQSLGQGLEFLIYFQGNSAPDKSGLPSDRFSAERTGGSVSTLTIQRTQQEDSAVYLCASSLVLAGVKNIQYFGAGTRLSVL.

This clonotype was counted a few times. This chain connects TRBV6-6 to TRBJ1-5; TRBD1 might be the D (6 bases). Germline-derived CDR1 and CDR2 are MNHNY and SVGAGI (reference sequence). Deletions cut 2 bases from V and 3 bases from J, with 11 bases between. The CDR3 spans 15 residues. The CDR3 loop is CASSYTQGLNQPQHF. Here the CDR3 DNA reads TGTGCCAGCAGTTACACACAGGGCCTCAATCAGCCCCAGCATTTT.

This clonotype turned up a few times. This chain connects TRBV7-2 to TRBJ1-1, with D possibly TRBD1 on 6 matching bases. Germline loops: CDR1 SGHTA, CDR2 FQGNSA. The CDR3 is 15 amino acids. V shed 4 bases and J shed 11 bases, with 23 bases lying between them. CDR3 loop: CASSYNTGNLPGAFF. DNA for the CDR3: TGTGCCAGCAGCTATAATACAGGGAACCTGCCTGGCGCTTTCTTT.

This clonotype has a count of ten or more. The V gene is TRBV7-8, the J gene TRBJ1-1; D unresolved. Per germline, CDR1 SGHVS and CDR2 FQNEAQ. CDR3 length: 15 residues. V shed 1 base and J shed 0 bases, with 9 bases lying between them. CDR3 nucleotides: TGTGCCAGCAGCTTAGAAGCAGACCTGAACACTGAAGCTTTCTTT. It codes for CASSLEADLNTEAFF.

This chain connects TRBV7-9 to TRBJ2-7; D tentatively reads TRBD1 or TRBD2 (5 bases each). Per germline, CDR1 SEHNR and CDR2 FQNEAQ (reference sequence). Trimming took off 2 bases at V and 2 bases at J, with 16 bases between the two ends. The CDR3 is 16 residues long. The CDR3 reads CASSLTTGTEAYEQYF. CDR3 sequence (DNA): TGTGCCAGCAGCTTAACCACCGGGACGGAGGCCTACGAGCAGTACTTC.

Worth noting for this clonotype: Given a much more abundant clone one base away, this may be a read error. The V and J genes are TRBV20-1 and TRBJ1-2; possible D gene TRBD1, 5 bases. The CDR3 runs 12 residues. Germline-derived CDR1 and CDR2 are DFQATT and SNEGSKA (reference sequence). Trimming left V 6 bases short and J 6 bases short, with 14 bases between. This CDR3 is CSAETENHGYTF. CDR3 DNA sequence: TGCAGTGCGGAGACAGAAAACCATGGCTACACCTTC.

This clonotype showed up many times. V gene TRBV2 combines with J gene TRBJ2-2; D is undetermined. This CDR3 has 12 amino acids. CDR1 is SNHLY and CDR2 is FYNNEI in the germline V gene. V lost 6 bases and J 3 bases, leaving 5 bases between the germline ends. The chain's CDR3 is CASRTDTGELFF. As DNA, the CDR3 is TGTGCCAGCAGGACGGACACCGGGGAGCTGTTTTTT.